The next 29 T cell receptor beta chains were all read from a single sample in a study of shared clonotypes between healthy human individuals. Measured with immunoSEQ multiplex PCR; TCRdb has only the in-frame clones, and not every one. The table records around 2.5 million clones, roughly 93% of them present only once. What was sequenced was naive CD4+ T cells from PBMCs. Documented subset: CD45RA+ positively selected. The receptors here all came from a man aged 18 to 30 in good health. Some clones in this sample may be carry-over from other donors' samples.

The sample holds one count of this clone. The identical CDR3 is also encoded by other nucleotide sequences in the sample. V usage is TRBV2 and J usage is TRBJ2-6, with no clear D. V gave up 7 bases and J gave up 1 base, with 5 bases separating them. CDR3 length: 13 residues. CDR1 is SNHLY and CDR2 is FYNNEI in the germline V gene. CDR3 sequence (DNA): TGTGCCAGCACAAGGTCTGGGGCCAACGTCCTGACTTTC. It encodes CASTRSGANVLTF.

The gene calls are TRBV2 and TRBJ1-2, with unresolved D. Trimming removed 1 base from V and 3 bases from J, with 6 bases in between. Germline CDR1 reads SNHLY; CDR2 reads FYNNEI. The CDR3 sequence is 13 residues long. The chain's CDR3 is CASSEGSYYGYTF. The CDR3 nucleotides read TGTGCCAGCAGTGAAGGCTCCTACTATGGCTACACCTTC.

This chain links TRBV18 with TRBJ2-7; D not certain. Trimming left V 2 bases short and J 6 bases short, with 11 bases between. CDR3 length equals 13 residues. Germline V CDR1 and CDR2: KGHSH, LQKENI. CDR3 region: CASSPMRIGEQYF. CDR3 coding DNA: TGTGCCAGCTCACCAATGCGTATTGGCGAGCAGTACTTC.

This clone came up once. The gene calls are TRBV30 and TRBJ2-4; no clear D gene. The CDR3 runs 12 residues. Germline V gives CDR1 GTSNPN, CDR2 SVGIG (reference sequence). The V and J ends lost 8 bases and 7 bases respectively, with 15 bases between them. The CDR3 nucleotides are TGTGCCACCCGGGCCCCTGGGAACATTCAGTACTTC. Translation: CATRAPGNIQYF.

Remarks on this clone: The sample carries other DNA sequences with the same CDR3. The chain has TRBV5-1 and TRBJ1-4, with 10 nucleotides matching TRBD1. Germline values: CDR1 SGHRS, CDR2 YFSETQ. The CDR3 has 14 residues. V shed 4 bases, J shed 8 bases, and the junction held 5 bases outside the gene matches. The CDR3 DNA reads TGCGCCAGCAGCATACGGACAGGGGGGGAAAAACTGTTTTTT. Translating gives CASSIRTGGEKLFF.

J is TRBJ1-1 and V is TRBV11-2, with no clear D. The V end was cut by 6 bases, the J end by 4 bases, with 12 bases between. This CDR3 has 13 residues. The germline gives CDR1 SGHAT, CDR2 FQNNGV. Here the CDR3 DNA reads TGTGCCAGCAGTCTTGACCTAAGCACTGAAGCTTTCTTT. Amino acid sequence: CASSLDLSTEAFF.

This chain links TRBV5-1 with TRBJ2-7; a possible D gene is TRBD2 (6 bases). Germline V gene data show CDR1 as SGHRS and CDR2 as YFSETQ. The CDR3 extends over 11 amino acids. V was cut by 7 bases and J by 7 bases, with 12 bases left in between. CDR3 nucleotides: TGCGCCAGCCCTTTGGGGGGTGAGCAGTACTTC. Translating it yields CASPLGGEQYF.

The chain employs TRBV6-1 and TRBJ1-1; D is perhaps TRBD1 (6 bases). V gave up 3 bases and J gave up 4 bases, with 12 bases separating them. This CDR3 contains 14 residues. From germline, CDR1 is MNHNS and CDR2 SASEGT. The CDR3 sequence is CASSDWGLGTEAFF. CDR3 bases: TGTGCCAGCAGTGATTGGGGGCTGGGCACTGAAGCTTTCTTT.

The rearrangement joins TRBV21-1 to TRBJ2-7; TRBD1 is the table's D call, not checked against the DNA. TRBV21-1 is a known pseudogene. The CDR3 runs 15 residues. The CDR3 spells CASTRLGQGVWEQYF. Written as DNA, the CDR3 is TGTGCCAGCACCAGGTTAGGACAGGGGGTTTGGGAGCAGTACTTC.

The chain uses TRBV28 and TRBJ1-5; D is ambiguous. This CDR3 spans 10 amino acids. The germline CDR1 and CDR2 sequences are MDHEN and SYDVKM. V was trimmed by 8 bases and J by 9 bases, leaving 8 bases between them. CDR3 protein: CASSSRPQHF. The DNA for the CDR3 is TGTGCCAGCTCCTCTCGGCCCCAGCATTTT.

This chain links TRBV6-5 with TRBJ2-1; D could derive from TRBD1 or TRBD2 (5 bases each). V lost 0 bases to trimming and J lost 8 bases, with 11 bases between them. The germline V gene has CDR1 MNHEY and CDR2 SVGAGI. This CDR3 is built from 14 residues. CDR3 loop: CASSYSPRDDEQFF. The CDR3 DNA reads TGTGCCAGCAGTTACTCCCCTAGGGACGATGAGCAGTTCTTC.

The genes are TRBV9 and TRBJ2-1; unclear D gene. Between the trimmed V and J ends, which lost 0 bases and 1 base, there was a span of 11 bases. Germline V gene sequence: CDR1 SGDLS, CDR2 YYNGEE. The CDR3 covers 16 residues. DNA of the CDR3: TGTGCCAGCAGCGTAGGGCCCGATCCATCCTACAATGAGCAGTTCTTC. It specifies CASSVGPDPSYNEQFF.

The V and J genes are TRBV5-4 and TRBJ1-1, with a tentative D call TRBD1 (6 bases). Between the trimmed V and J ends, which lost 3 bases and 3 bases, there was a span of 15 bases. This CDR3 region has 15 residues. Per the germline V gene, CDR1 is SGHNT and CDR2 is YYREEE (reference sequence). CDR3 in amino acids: CASSSKQGGDTEAFF. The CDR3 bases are TGTGCCAGCAGCTCGAAACAGGGAGGGGACACTGAAGCTTTCTTT. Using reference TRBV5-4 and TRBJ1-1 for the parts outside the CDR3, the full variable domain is ETGVTQSPTHLIKTRGQQVTLRCSSQSGHNTVSWYQQALGQGPQFIFQYYREEENGRGNFPPRFSGLQFPNYSSELNVNALELDDSALYLCASSSKQGGDTEAFFGQGTRLTVV.

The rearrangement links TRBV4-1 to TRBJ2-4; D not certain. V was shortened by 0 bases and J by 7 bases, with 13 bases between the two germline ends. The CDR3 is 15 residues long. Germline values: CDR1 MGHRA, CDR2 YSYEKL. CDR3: CASSQDRASSNIQYF. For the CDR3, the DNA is TGCGCCAGCAGCCAAGATAGGGCCAGTTCTAACATTCAGTACTTC.

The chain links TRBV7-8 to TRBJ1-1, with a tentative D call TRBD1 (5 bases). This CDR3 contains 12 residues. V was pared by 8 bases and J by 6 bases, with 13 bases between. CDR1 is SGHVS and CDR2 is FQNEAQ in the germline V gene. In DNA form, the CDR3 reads TGTGCCAGCGCCGGGGGGTCGGCTGAAGCTTTCTTT. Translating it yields CASAGGSAEAFF.

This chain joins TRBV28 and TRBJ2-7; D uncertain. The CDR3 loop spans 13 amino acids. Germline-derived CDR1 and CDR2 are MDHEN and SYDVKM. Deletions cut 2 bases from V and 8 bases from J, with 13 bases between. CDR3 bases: TGTGCCAGCAGTTTAATCCAGAACGTTCAGCAGTACTTC. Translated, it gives CASSLIQNVQQYF.

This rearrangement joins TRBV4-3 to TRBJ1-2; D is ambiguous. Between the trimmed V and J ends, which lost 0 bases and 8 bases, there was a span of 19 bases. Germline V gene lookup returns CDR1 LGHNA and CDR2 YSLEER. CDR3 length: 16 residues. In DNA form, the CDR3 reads TGCGCCAGCAGCCAAGATTGGGCAGGTTCCTCGGGGGGCTACACCTTC. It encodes CASSQDWAGSSGGYTF.

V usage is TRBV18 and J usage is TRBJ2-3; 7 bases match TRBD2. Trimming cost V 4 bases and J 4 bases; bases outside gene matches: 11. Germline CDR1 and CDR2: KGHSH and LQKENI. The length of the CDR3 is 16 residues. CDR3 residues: CASSRGGPGGPDTQYF. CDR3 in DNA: TGTGCCAGCTCACGCGGGGGTCCTGGTGGGCCAGATACGCAGTATTTT.

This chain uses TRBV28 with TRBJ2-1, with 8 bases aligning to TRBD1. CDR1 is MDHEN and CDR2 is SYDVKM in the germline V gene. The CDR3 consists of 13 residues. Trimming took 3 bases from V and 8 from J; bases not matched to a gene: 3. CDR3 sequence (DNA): TGTGCCAGCAGTTTCGACAGGGGCTATGAGCAGTTCTTC. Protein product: CASSFDRGYEQFF.

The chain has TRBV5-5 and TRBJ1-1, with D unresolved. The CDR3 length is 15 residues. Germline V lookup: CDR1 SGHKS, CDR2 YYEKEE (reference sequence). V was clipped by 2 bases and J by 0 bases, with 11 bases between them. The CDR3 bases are TGTGCCAGCAGCTTCTTTTCACTTATGAACACTGAAGCTTTCTTT. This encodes CASSFFSLMNTEAFF. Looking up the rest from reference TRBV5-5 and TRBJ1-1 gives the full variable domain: DAGVTQSPTHLIKTRGQQVTLRCSPISGHKSVSWYQQVLGQGPQFIFQYYEKEERGRGNFPDRFSARQFPNYSSELNVNALLLGDSALYLCASSFFSLMNTEAFFGQGTRLTVV.

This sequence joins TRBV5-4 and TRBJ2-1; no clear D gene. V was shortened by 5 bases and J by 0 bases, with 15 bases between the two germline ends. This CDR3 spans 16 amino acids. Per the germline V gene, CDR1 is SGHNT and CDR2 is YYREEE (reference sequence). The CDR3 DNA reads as TGTGCCAGCAGAAACCGGGCCCGGAGCTCCTACAATGAGCAGTTCTTC. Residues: CASRNRARSSYNEQFF.

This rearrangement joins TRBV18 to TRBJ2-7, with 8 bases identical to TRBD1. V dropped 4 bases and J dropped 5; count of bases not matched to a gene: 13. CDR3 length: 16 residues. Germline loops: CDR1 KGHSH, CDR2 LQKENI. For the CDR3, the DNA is TGTGCCAGCTCACTCCGACAGGGGCATAACGCTGACGAGCAGTACTTC. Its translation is CASSLRQGHNADEQYF.

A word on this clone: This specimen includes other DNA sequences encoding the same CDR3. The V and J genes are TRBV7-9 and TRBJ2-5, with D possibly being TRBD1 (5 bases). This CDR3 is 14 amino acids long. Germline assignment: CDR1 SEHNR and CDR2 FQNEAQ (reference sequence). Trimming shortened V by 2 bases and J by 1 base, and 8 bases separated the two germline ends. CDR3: CASSLRQPQETQYF. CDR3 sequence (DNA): TGTGCCAGCAGCTTACGACAGCCCCAAGAGACCCAGTACTTC.

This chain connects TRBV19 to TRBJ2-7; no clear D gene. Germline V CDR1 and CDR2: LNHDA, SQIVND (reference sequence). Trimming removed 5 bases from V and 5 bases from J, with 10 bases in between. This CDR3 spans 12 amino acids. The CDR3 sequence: CASSVRPHEQYF. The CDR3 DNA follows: TGTGCCAGTAGTGTCAGGCCGCACGAGCAGTACTTC.

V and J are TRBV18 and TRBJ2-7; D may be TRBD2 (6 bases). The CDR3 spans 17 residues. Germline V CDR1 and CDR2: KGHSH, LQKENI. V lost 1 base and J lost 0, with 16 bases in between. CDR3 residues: CASSPQVGGASSYEQYF. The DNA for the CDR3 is TGTGCCAGCTCACCACAGGTTGGCGGGGCGAGCTCCTACGAGCAGTACTTC. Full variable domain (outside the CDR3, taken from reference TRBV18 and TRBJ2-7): NAGVMQNPRHLVRRRGQEARLRCSPMKGHSHVYWYRQLPEEGLKFMVYLQKENIIDESGMPKERFSAEFPKEGPSILRIQQVVRGDSAAYFCASSPQVGGASSYEQYFGPGTRLTVT.

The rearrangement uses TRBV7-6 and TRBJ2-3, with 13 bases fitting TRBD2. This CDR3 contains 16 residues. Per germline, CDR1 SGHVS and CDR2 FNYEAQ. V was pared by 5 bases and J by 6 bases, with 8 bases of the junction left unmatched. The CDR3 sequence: CASSRTSGSLADTQYF. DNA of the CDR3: TGTGCCAGCAGCCGGACTAGCGGGAGTTTAGCGGATACGCAGTATTTT.

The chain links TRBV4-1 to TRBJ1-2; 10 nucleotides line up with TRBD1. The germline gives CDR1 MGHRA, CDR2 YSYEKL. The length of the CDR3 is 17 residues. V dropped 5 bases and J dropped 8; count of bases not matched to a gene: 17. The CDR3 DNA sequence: TGCGCCAGCAGCGCACGAGGTACGACAGGGGGCGCCTACGGCTACACCTTC. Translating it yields CASSARGTTGGAYGYTF.

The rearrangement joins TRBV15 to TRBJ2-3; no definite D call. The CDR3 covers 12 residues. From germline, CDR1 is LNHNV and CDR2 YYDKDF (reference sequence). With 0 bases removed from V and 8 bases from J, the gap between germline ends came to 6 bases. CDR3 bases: TGTGCCACCAGCAGAGAACTCGGTACGCAGTATTTT. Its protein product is CATSRELGTQYF.

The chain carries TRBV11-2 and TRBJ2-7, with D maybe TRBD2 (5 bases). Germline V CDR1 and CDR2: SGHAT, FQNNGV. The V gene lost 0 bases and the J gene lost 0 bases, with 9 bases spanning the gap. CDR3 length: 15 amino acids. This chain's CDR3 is CASSLDRAASYEQYF. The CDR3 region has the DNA TGTGCCAGCAGCTTAGATCGAGCGGCCTCCTACGAGCAGTACTTC. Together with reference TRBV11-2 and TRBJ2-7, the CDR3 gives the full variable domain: EAGVAQSPRYKIIEKRQSVAFWCNPISGHATLYWYQQILGQGPKLLIQFQNNGVVDDSQLPKDRFSAERLKGVDSTLKIQPAKLEDSAVYLCASSLDRAASYEQYFGPGTRLTVT.